This T cell receptor (beta chain) stems from a study of response to subunit inactivated influenza vaccine. This clonotype was seen only a few times. Its antigen is not known. V lost 6 bases and J lost 4; bases outside the gene matches: 7. In germline, CDR1 is MRHNA, CDR2 SNTAGT. This CDR3 comprises 14 residues. Study results and caveats: The study's authors posited that every seasonal influenza vaccination enlists few new T cells.

MiXCR, applied by TCRdb to the RT-PCR reads, yields one record per CDR3 protein. The sample records about 180,000 distinct CDR3 sequences, approximately 9.2% being singletons. The sample here was non-naive T cells sorted from PBMCs, taken on the day of vaccination. The source is a man aged 45-60 years who received an inactivated influenza vaccine. The chain carries TRBV6-4 and TRBJ2-3, with 7 bases identical to TRBD1. The CDR3: CASSEGTASDTQYF. The DNA for the CDR3 is TGTGCCAGCAGCGAAGGGACAGCTTCAGATACGCAGTATTTT.